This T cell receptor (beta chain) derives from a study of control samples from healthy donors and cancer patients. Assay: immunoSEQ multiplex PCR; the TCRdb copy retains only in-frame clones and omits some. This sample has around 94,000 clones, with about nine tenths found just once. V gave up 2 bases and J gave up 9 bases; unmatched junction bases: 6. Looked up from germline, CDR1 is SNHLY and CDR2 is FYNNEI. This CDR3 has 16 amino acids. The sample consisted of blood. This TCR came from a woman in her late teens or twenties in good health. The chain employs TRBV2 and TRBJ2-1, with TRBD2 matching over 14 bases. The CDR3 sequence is CASSEPTSGGAGEQFF. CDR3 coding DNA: TGTGCCAGCAGTGAACCGACTAGCGGGGGGGCAGGTGAGCAGTTCTTC.